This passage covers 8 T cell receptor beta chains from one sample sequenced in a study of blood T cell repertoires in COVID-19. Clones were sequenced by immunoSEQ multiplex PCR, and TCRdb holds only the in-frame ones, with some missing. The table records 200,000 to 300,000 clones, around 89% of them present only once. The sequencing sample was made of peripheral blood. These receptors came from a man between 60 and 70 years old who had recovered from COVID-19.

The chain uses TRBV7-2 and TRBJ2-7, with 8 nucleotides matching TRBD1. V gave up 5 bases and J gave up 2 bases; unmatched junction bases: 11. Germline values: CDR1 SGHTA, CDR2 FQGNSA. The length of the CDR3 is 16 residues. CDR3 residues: CASSQALAGGAYEQYF. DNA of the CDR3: TGTGCCAGCAGCCAGGCCTTGGCAGGGGGCGCCTACGAGCAGTACTTC.

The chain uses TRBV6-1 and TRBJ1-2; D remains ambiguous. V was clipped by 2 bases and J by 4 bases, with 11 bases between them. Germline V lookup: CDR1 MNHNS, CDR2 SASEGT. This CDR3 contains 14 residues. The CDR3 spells CASSELFYPYGYTF. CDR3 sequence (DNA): TGTGCCAGCAGTGAATTATTCTATCCCTATGGCTACACCTTC.

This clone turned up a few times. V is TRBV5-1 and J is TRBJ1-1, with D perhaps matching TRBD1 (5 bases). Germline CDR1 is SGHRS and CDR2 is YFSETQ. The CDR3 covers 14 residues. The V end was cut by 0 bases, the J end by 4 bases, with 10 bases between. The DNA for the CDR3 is TGCGCCAGCAGCTTGGCCGGGGGGAGCACTGAAGCTTTCTTT. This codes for CASSLAGGSTEAFF.

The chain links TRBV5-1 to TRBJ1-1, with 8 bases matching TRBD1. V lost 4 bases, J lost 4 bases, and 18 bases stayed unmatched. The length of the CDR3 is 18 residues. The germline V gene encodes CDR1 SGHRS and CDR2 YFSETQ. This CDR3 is CASSQTGQGRLSSTEAFF. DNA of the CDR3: TGCGCCAGCAGCCAAACCGGACAGGGAAGATTATCGAGCACTGAAGCTTTCTTT.

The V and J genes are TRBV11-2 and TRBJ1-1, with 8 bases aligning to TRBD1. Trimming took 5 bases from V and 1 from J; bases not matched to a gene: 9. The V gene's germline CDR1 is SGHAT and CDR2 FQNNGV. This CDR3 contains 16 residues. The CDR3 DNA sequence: TGTGCCAGCAGCCGTCAGGGGGCTAGAACGAACACTGAAGCTTTCTTT. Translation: CASSRQGARTNTEAFF.

The CDR3 loop reads CATSTDGTSSQETQYF. The CDR3 DNA follows: TGTGCCACCAGTACAGATGGGACTAGTTCGCAAGAGACCCAGTACTTC. This chain connects TRBV15 to TRBJ2-5, with 8 bases lining up with TRBD2. CDR3 length: 16 residues. Losses at the gene ends were 6 bases for V and 2 bases for J; bases not matched to a gene: 11. CDR1 LNHNV and CDR2 YYDKDF come from the germline V gene (reference sequence). Drawing the rest from reference TRBV15 and TRBJ2-5, the complete variable domain is DAMVIQNPRYQVTQFGKPVTLSCSQTLNHNVMYWYQQKSSQAPKLLFHYYDKDFNNEADTPDNFQSRRPNTSFCFLDIRSPGLGDTAMYLCATSTDGTSSQETQYFGPGTRLLVL.

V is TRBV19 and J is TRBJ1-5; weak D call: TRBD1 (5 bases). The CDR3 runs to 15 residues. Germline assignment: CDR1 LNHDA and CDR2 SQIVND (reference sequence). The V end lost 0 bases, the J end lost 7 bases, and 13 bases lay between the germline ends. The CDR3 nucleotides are TGTGCCAGTAGTATAGAAGCGACAGTTAGGCAGCCCCAGCATTTT. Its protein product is CASSIEATVRQPQHF.

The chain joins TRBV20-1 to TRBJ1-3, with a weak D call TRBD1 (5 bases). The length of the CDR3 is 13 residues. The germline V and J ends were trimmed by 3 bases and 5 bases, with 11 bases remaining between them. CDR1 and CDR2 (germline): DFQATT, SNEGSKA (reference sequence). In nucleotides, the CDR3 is TGCAGTGCTAGTTCGGGGGTTAGAAACACCATATATTTT. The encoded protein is CSASSGVRNTIYF.